What follows describes a single T cell receptor beta chain. In its sample, this clone was seen once. No cognate antigen has been identified for it. No base quality values were provided; no much bigger clone lies one nucleotide off. The sample originates from a study of T cell changes during pregnancy in multiple sclerosis (dated by TCRdb to about 2019). Background on the whole study: In women with multiple sclerosis, the researchers looked at how the T cell repertoire shifted as pregnancy progressed.

The V end loses 9 bases and the J end loses 2 bases, and a stretch of 13 bases separates them. For CDR1 and CDR2, the germline V gene lists MDHEN and SYDVKM. Reading from cysteine to phenylalanine, the CDR3 counts 13 amino acids. Of all the DNA, just the CDR3 is kept, 39 bases in frame from base 1. Libraries were built with the immunoSEQ multiplex PCR assay. This is the immuneACCESS table as TCRdb keeps it, with only in-frame sequences that have V and J called. A part of the clones is gone; compared with another copy, unresolved V genes explain less than half, and the rest is unexplained. This sample comprises more than 65,000 clones, roughly 91% of them detected only once. The ten largest make up roughly 1% of the sample.

The source material was peripheral blood, sampled in the first trimester of pregnancy. This sequence was found in a female donor with multiple sclerosis, enrolled in a pregnancy study. The chain is encoded by TRBV28 joined to TRBJ2-5, and possibly TRBD2, on 5 matching bases. In nucleotides, the sequence is TGTGCCAGTGAAGTAAGCGGTCAAGAGACCCAGTACTTC. Its amino acids are CASEVSGQETQYF.